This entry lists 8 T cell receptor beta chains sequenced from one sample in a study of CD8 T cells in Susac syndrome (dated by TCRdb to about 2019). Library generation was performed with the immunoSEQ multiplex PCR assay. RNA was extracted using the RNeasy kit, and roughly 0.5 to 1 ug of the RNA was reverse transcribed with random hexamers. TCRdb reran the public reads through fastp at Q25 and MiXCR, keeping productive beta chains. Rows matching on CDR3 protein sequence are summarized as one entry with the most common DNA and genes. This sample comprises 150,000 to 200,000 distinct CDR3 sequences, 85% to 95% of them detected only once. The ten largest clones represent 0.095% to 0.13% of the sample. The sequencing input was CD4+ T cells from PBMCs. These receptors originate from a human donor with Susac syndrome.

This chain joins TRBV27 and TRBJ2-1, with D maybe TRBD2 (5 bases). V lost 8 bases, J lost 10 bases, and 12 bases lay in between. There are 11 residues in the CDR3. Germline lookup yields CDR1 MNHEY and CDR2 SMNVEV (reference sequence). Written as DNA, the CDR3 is TGTGCCAGCGCTACTAGGAGCGAGCAGTTCTTC. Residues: CASATRSEQFF.

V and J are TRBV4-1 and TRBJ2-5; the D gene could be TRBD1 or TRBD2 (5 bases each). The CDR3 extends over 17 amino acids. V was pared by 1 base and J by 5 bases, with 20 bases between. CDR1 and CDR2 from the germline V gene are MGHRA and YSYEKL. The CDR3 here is CASSQGVPGTSVETQYF. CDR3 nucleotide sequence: TGCGCCAGCAGCCAAGGGGTTCCGGGGACCTCCGTGGAGACCCAGTACTTC.

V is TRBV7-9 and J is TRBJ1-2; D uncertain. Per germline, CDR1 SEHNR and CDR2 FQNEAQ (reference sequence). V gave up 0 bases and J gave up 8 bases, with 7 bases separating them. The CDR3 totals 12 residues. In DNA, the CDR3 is TGTGCCAGCAGCTTAGCGGAGACGGGCTACACCTTC. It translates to CASSLAETGYTF.

The CDR3 nucleotides are TGTGCCACCAGTGATTCCCCGGACAGGGCCCGGTGGGACACTGAAGCTTTCTTT. It translates to CATSDSPDRARWDTEAFF. The chain has TRBV24-1 and TRBJ1-1; 8 bases align to TRBD1. With V trimmed by 2 bases and J by 3 bases, 13 bases remained unmatched. Germline V CDR1 and CDR2: KGHDR, SFDVKD. The CDR3 is 18 amino acids.

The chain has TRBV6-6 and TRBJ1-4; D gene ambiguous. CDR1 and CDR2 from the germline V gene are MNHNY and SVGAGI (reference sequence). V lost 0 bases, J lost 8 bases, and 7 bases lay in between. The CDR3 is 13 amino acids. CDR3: CASSYSGREKLFF. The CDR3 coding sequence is TGTGCCAGCAGTTACTCCGGACGAGAAAAACTGTTTTTT.

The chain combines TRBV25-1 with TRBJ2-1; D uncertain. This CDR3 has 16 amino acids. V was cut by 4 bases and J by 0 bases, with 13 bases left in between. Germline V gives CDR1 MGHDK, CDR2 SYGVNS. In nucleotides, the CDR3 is TGTGCCAGCAGTGTCCTTACTTCCGCCTCCTACAATGAGCAGTTCTTC. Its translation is CASSVLTSASYNEQFF.

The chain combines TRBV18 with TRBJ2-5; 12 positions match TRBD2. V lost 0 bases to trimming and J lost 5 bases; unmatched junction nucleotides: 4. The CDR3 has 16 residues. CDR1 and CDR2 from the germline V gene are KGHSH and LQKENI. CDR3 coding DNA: TGTGCCAGCTCACCACCGACTAGCGGGGGACACGAGACCCAGTACTTC. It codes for CASSPPTSGGHETQYF.

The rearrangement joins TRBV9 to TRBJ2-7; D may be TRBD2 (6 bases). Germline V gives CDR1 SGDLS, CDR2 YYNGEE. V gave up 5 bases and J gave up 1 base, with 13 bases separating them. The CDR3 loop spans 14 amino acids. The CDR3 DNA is TGTGCCAGCAGTGCCAGCGGGTATTCCTACGAGCAGTACTTC. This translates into CASSASGYSYEQYF.